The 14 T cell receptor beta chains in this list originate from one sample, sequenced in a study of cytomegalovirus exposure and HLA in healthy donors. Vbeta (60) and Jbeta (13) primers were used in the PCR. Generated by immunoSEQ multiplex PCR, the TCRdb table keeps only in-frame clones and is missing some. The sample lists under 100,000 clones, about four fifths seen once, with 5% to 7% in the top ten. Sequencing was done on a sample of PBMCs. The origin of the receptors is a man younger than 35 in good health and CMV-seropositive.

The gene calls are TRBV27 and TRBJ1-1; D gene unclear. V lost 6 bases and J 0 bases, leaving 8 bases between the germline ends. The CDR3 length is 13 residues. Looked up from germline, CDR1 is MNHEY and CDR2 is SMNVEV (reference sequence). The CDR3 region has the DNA TGTGCCAGCAGCTCCCTCGTGAACACTGAAGCTTTCTTT. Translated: CASSSLVNTEAFF.

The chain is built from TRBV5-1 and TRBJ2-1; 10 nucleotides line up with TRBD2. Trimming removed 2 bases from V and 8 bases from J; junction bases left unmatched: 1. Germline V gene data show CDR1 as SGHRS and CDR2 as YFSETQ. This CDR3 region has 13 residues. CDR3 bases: TGCGCCAGCAGCTTAGCGGGGGGGTATGAGCAGTTCTTC. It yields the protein CASSLAGGYEQFF. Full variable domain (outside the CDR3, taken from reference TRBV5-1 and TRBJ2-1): KAGVTQTPRYLIKTRGQQVTLSCSPISGHRSVSWYQQTPGQGLQFLFEYFSETQRNKGNFPGRFSGRQFSNSRSEMNVSTLELGDSALYLCASSLAGGYEQFFGPGTRLTVL.

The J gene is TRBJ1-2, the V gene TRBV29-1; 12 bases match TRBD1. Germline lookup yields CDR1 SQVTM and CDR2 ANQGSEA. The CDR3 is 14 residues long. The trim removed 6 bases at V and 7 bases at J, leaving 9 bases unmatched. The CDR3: CSVLFGTGGVGYTF. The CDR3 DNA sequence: TGCAGCGTCCTTTTCGGGACAGGGGGCGTTGGCTACACCTTC.

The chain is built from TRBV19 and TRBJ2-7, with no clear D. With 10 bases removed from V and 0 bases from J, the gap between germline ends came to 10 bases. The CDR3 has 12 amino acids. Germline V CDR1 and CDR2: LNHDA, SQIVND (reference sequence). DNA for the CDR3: TGTGCCACTCAGTCTAGCTCCTACGAGCAGTACTTC. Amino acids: CATQSSSYEQYF.

The CDR3 coding sequence is TGCAGTGCTAGACGTCTTTACGAGCAGTACTTC. This codes for CSARRLYEQYF. The chain is built from TRBV20-1 and TRBJ2-7, with no clear D. V shed 2 bases and J shed 4 bases, with 6 bases lying between them. This CDR3 has 11 amino acids. CDR1 and CDR2 from the germline V gene are DFQATT and SNEGSKA (reference sequence).

The CDR3 coding sequence is TGTGCCAGCAGCTTGAGATCGGTGACTAACTATGGCTACACCTTC. This sequence encodes CASSLRSVTNYGYTF. V and J are TRBV5-4 and TRBJ1-2, with unresolved D. The CDR3 is made up of 15 amino acids. CDR1 is SGHNT, CDR2 YYREEE, per germline (reference sequence). V was clipped by 1 base and J by 0 bases, with 10 bases between them.

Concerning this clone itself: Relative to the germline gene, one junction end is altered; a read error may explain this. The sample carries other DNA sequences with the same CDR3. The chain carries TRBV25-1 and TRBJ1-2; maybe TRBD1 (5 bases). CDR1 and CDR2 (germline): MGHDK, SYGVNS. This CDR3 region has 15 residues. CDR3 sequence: CASSGGLFSSYGYTF. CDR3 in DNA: TGTGCTAGCAGTGGGGGACTCTTTTCCAGCTATGGCTACACCTTC.

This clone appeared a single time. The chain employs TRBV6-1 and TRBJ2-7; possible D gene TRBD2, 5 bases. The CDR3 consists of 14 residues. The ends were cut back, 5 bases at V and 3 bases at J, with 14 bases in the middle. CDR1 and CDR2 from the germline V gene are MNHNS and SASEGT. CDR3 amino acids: CASSPRTGSYEQYF. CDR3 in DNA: TGTGCCAGCAGTCCGAGGACTGGAAGCTACGAGCAGTACTTC.

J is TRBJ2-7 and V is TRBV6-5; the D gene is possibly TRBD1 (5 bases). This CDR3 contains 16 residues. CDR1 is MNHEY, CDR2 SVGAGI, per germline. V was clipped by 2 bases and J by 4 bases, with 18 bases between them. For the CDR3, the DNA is TGTGCCAGCAGTTACCTTGGGATGAGAAGGGGTTACGAGCAGTACTTC. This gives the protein CASSYLGMRRGYEQYF.

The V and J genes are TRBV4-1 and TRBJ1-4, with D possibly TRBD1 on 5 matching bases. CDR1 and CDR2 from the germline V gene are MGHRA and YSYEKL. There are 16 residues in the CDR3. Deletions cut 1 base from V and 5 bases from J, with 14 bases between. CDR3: CASSQAYDSTNEKLFF. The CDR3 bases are TGCGCCAGCAGCCAAGCGTATGACAGCACGAATGAAAAACTGTTTTTT.

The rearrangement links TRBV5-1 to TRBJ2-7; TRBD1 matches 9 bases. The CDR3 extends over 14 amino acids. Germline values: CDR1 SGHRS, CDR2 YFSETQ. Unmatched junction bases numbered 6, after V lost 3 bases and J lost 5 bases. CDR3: CASSSGQGRHEQYF. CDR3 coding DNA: TGCGCCAGCAGCTCGGGACAGGGAAGACACGAGCAGTACTTC.

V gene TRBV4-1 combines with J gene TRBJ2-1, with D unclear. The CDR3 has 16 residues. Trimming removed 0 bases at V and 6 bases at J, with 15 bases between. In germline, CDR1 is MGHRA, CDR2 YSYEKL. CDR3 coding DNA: TGCGCCAGCAGCCAAGAAGCCGTTTCCCTTGTCAATGAGCAGTTCTTC. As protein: CASSQEAVSLVNEQFF.

The CDR3 loop is CASSPEVGYGYTF. DNA for the CDR3: TGTGCCAGCAGCCCGGAGGTTGGCTATGGCTACACCTTC. The chain employs TRBV9 and TRBJ1-2; D gene unclear. Trimming left V 4 bases short and J 4 bases short, with 11 bases between. CDR3 size: 13 residues. Germline CDR1 and CDR2: SGDLS and YYNGEE.

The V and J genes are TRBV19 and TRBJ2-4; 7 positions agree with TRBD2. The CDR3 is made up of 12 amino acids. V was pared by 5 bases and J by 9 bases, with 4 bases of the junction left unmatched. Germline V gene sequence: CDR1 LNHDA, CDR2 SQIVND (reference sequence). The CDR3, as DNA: TGTGCCAGTAGTCCGGGAGGACCCATTCAGTACTTC. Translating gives CASSPGGPIQYF.